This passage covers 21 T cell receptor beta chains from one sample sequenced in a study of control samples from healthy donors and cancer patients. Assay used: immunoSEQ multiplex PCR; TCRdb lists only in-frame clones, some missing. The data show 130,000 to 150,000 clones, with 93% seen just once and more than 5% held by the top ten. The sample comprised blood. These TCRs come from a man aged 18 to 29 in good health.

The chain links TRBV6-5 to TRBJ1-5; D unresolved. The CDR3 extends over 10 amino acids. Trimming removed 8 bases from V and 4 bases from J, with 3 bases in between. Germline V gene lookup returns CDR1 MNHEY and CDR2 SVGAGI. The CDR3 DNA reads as TGTGCCAGCGGAAATCAGCCCCAGCATTTT. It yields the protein CASGNQPQHF.

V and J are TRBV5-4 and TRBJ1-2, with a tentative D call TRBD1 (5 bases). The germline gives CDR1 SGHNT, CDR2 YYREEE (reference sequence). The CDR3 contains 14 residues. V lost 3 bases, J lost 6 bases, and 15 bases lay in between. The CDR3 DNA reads TGTGCCAGCAGCTGGATGACAGCCCCCCATGGCTACACCTTC. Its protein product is CASSWMTAPHGYTF.

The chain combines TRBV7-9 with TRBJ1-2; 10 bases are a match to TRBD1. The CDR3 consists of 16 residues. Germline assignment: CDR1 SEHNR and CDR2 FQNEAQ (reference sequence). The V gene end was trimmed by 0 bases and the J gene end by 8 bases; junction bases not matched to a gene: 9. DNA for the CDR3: TGTGCCAGCAGCTTAGCGGAGGGACAGGGGCCCGGCGGCTACACCTTC. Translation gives CASSLAEGQGPGGYTF. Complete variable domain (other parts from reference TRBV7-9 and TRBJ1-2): DTGVSQNPRHKITKRGQNVTFRCDPISEHNRLYWYRQTLGQGPEFLTYFQNEAQLEKSRLLSDRFSAERPKGSFSTLEIQRTEQGDSAMYLCASSLAEGQGPGGYTFGSGTRLTVV.

The CDR3 nucleotides are TGTGCCAGCAATAAGCAGGGGATCTACGAGCAGTACTTC. Protein product: CASNKQGIYEQYF. The chain joins TRBV28 to TRBJ2-7, with D possibly TRBD1 on 6 matching bases. The CDR3 covers 13 residues. The ends were cut back, 7 bases at V and 3 bases at J, with 13 bases in the middle. Germline V lookup: CDR1 MDHEN, CDR2 SYDVKM.

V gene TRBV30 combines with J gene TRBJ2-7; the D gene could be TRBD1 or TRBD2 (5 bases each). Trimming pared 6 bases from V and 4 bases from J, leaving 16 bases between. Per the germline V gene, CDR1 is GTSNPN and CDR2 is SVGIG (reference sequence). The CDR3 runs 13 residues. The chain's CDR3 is CACRDPKGYEQYF. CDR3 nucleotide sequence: TGTGCCTGCCGGGATCCTAAGGGGTACGAGCAGTACTTC.

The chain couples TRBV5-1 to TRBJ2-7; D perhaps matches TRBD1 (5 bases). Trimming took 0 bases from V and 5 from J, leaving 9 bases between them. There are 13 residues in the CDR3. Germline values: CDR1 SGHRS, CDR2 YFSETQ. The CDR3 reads CASSLAGFDEQYF. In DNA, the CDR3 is TGCGCCAGCAGCTTGGCAGGGTTCGACGAGCAGTACTTC.

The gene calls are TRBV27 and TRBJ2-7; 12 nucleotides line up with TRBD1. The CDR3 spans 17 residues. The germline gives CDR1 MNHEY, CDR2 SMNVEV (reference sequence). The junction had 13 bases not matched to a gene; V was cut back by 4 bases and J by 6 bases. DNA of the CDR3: TGTGCCAGCAGTTCCCCTCCGATCGGGACAGGGGGCGGCGAGCAGTACTTC. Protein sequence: CASSSPPIGTGGGEQYF.

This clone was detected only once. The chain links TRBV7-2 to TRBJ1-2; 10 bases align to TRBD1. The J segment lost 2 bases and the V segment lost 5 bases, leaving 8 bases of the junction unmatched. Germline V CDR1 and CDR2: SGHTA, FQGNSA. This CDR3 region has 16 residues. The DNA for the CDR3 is TGTGCCAGCAGCCCAGTGGAGACAGGGGGCAACTATGGCTACACCTTC. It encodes CASSPVETGGNYGYTF.

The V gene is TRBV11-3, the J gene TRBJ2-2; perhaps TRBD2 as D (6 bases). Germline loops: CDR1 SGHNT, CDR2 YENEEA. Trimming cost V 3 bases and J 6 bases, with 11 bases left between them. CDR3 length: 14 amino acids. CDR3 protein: CASSLSREAGELFF. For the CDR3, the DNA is TGTGCCAGCAGCTTGTCCAGGGAGGCCGGGGAGCTGTTTTTT.

CDR3 sequence (DNA): TGTGCCAGCGGCCAGACAACTTATGGCTACACCTTC. This encodes CASGQTTYGYTF. The V and J genes are TRBV28 and TRBJ1-2; unclear D gene. V lost 8 bases to trimming and J lost 5 bases, with 12 bases between them. The CDR3 spans 12 residues. The V gene's germline CDR1 is MDHEN and CDR2 SYDVKM.

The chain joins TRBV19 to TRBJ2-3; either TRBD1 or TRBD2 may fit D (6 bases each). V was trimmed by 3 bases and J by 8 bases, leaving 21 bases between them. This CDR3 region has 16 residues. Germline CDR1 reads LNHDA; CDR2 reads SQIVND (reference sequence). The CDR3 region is CASSMIAGRGSGTQYF. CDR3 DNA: TGTGCCAGTAGTATGATTGCGGGAAGGGGGAGCGGTACGCAGTATTTT.

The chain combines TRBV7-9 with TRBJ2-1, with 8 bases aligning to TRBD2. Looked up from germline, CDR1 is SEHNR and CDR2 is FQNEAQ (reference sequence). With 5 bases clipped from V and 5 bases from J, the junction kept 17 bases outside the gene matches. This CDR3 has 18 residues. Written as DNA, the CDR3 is TGTGCCAGCAGCCTCCCCGTGGCGGGACTAGGGGCTAACAATGAGCAGTTCTTC. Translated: CASSLPVAGLGANNEQFF.

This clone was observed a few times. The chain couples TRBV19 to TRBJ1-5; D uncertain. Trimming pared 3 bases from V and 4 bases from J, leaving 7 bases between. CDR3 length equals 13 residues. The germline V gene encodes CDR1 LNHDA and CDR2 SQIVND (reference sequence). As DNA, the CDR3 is TGTGCCAGTAGTATTCGGATTAATCAGCCCCAGCATTTT. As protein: CASSIRINQPQHF.

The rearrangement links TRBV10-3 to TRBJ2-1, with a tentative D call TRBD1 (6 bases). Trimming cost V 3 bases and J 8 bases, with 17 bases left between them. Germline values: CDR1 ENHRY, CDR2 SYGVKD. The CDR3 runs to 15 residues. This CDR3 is CAISDNGQGSDEQFF. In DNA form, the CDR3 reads TGTGCCATCAGTGATAATGGGCAGGGGAGCGATGAGCAGTTCTTC.

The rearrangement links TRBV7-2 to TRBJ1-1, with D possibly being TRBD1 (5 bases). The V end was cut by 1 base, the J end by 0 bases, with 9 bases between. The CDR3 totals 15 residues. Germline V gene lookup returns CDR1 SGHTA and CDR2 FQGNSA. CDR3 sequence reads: CASSLGSGLNTEAFF. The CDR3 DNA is TGTGCCAGCAGCTTAGGGTCAGGGCTGAACACTGAAGCTTTCTTT.

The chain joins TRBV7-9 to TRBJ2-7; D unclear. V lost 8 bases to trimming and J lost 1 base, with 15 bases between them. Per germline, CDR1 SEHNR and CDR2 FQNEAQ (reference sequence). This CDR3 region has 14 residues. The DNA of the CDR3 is TGTGCCAGCTGCTGTCAGGAGAATTCCTACGAGCAGTACTTC. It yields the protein CASCCQENSYEQYF.

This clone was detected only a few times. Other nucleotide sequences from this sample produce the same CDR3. The CDR3 DNA reads TGTGCCAGCAGTTACCGGACAAACTATGGCTACACCTTC. It translates to CASSYRTNYGYTF. The V gene is TRBV6-5, the J gene TRBJ1-2, with D perhaps matching TRBD1 (5 bases). V was clipped by 2 bases and J by 2 bases, with 6 bases between them. The CDR3 runs 13 residues. Germline assignment: CDR1 MNHEY and CDR2 SVGAGI.

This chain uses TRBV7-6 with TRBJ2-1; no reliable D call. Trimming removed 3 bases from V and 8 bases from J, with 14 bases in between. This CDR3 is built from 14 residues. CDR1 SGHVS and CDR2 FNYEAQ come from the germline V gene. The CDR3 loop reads CASSFVVISDEQFF. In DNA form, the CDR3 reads TGTGCCAGCAGCTTCGTTGTTATCAGCGATGAGCAGTTCTTC. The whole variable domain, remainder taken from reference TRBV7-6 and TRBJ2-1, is GAGVSQSPRYKVTKRGQDVALRCDPISGHVSLYWYRQALGQGPEFLTYFNYEAQQDKSGLPNDRFSAERPEGSISTLTIQRTEQRDSAMYRCASSFVVISDEQFFGPGTRLTVL.

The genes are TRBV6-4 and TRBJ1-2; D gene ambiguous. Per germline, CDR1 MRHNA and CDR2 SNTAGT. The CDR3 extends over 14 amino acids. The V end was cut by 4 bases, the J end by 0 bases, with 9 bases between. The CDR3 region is CASSGFPANYGYTF. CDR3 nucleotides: TGTGCCAGCAGTGGGTTTCCTGCTAACTATGGCTACACCTTC.

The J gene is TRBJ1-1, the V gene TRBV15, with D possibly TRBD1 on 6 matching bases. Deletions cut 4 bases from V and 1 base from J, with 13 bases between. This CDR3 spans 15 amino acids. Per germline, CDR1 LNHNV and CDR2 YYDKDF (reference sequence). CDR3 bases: TGTGCCACCAGCAAGACCAGGGGTGAGAACACTGAAGCTTTCTTT. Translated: CATSKTRGENTEAFF.

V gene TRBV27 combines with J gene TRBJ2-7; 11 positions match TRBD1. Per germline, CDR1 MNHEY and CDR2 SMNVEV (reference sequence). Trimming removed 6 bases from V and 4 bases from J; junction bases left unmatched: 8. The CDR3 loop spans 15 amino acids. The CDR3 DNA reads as TGTGCCAGCAGCTCCGGGACAGGGGGATGGTACGAGCAGTACTTC. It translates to CASSSGTGGWYEQYF.